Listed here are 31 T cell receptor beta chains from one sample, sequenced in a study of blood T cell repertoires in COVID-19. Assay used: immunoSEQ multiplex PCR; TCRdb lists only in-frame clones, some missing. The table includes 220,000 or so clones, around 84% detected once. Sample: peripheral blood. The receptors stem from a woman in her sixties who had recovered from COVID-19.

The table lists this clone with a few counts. This chain's CDR3 is CASSHLSGGLETQYF. CDR3 DNA sequence: TGCGCCAGCAGTCACCTCTCAGGGGGGTTGGAGACCCAGTACTTC. This chain links TRBV23-1 with TRBJ2-5; maybe TRBD1 (7 bases). TRBV23-1 is an open reading frame, and its role is uncertain. This CDR3 has 15 residues. Trimming pared 3 bases from V and 5 bases from J, leaving 16 bases between.

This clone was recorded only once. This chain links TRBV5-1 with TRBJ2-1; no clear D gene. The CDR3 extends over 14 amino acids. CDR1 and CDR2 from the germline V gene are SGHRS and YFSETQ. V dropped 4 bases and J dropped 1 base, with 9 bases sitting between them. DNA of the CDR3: TGCGCCAGCAGCCCACTCTCGTCCTACAATGAGCAGTTCTTC. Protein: CASSPLSSYNEQFF.

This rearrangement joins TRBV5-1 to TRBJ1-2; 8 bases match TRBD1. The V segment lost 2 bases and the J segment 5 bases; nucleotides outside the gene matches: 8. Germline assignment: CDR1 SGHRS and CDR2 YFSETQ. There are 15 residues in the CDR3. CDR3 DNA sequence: TGCGCCAGCAGCTTTACCCAGGGGGCTAGTTATGGCTACACCTTC. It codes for CASSFTQGASYGYTF.

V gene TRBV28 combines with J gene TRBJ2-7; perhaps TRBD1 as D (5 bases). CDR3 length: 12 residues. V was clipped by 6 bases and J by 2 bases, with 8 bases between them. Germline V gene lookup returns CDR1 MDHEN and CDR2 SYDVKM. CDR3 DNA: TGTGCCAGCAGCTTGACAGCCTACGAGCAGTACTTC. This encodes CASSLTAYEQYF.

The CDR3 coding sequence is TGCGCCAGCAGCCCCGGGGTAGCTAACTATGGCTACACCTTC. Its translation: CASSPGVANYGYTF. This chain links TRBV5-1 with TRBJ1-2; no definite D call. V lost 4 bases to trimming and J lost 0 bases, with 10 bases between them. Per germline, CDR1 SGHRS and CDR2 YFSETQ. CDR3 length: 14 amino acids.

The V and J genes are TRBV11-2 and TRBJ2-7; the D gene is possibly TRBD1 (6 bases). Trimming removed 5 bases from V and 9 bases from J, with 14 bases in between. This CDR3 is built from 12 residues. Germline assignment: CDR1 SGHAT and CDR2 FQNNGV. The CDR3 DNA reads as TGTGCCAGCAGCCCCGACAGGTCCCTGCAGTACTTC. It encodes CASSPDRSLQYF.

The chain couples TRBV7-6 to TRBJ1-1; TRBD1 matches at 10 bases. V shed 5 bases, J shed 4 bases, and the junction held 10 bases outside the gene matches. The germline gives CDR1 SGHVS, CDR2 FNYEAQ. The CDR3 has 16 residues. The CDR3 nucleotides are TGTGCCAGCAGCCTACGACAGGGGGCCAGAGGCACTGAAGCTTTCTTT. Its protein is CASSLRQGARGTEAFF.

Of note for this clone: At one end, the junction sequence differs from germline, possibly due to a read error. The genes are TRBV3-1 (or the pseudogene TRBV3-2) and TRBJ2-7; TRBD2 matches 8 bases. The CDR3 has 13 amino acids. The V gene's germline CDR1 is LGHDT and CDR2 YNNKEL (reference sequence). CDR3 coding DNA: TGTGCCAGCGAGAGCGGGGGATCCTCCGAGCAGTACTTC. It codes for CASESGGSSEQYF.

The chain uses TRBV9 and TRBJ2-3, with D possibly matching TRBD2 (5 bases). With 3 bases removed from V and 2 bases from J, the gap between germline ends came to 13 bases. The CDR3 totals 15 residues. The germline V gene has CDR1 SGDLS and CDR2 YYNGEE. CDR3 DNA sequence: TGTGCCAGCAGCGAGAGGGAAGGGCTCACAGATACGCAGTATTTT. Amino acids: CASSEREGLTDTQYF.

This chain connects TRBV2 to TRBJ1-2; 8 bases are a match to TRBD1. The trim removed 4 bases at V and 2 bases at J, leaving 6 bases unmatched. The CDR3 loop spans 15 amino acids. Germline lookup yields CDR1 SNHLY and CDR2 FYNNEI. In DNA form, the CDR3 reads TGTGCCAGCAGTGGACAGGGGACTTTCAACTATGGCTACACCTTC. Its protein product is CASSGQGTFNYGYTF. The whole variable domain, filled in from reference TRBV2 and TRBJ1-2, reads EPEVTQTPSHQVTQMGQEVILRCVPISNHLYFYWYRQILGQKVEFLVSFYNNEISEKSEIFDDQFSVERPDGSNFTLKIRSTKLEDSAMYFCASSGQGTFNYGYTFGSGTRLTVV.

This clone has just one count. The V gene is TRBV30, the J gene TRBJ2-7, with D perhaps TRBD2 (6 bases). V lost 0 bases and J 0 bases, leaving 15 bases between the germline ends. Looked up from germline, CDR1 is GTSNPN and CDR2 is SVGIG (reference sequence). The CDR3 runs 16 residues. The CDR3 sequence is CAWSVQLGGYSYEQYF. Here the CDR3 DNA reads TGTGCCTGGAGTGTACAGCTCGGGGGTTACTCCTACGAGCAGTACTTC.

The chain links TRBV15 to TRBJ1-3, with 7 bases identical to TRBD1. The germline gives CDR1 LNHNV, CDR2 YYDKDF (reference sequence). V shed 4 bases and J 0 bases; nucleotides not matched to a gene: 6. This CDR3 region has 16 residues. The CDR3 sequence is CATSNLDRNSGNTIYF. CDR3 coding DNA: TGTGCCACCAGCAACCTGGACAGGAACTCTGGAAACACCATATATTTT.

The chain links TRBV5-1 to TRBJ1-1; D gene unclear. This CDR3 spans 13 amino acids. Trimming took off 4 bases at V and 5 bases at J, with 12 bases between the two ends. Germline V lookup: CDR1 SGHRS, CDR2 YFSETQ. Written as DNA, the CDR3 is TGCGCCAGCAGCCGCGGATCGGGGACTGAAGCTTTCTTT. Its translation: CASSRGSGTEAFF.

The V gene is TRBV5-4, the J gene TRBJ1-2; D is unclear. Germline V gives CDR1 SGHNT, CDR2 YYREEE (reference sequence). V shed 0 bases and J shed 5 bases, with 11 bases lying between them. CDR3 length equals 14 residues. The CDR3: CASSLGSVSYGYTF. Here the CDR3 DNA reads TGTGCCAGCAGCTTGGGCAGCGTGTCGTATGGCTACACCTTC.

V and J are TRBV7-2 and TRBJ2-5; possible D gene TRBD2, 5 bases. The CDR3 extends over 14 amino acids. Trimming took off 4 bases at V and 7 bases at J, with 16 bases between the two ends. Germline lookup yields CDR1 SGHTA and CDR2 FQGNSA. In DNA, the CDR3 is TGTGCCAGCAGCTCCCTGGACTCGCTTAGGACCCAGTACTTC. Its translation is CASSSLDSLRTQYF.

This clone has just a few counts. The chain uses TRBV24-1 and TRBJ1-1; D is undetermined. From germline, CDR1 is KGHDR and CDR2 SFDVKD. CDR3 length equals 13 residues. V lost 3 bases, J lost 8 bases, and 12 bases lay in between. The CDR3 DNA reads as TGTGCCACCAGTGATCCCCGTTCGGGGGAAGCTTTCTTT. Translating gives CATSDPRSGEAFF.

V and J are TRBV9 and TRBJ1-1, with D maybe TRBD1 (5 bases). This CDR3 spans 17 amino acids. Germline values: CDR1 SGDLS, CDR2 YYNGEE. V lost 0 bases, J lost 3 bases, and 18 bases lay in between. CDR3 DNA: TGTGCCAGCAGCGTAGCTGGTACAGGAGGAGGGGACACTGAAGCTTTCTTT. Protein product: CASSVAGTGGGDTEAFF.

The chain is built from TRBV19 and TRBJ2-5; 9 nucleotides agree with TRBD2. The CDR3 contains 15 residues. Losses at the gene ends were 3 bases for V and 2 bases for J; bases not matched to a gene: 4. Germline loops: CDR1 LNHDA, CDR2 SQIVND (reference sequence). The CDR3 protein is CASSIWRGGQETQYF. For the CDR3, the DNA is TGTGCCAGTAGTATCTGGCGGGGGGGGCAAGAGACCCAGTACTTC.

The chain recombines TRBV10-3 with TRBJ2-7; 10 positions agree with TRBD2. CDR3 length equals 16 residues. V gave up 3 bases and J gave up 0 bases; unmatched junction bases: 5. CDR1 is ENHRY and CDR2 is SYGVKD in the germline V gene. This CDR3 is CAISERTSGSSYEQYF. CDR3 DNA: TGTGCCATCAGTGAAAGGACTAGCGGAAGCTCCTACGAGCAGTACTTC.

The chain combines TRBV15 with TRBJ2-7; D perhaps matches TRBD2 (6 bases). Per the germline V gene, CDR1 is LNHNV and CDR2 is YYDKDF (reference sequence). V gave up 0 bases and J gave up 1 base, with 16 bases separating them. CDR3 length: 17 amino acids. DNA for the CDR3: TGTGCCACCAGCAGAGATGGGTGGGGGGTAGTGTCCTACGAGCAGTACTTC. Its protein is CATSRDGWGVVSYEQYF.

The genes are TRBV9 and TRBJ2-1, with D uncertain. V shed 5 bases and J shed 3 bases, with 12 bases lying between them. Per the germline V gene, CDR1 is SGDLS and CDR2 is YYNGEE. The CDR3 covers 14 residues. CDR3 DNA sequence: TGTGCCAGCAGTGTCGCGACACACTACAATGAGCAGTTCTTC. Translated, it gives CASSVATHYNEQFF.

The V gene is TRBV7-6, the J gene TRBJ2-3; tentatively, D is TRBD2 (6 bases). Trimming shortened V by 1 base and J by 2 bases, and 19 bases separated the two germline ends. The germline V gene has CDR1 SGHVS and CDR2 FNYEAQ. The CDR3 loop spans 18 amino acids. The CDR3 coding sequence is TGTGCCAGCAGCTTAGTGGGAGGATCGGGACTCTACACAGATACGCAGTATTTT. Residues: CASSLVGGSGLYTDTQYF.

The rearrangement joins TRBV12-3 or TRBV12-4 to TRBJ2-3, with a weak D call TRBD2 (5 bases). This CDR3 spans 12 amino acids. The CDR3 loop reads CDHGKWADTQYF. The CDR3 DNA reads TGTGATCACGGGAAATGGGCAGATACGCAGTATTTT.

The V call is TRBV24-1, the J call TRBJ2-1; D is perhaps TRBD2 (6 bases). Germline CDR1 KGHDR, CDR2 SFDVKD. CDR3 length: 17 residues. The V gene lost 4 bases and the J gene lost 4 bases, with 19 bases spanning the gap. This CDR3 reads CATSDSTMGGGYNEQFF. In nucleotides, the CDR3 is TGTGCCACCAGTGACTCAACTATGGGGGGAGGATACAATGAGCAGTTCTTC.

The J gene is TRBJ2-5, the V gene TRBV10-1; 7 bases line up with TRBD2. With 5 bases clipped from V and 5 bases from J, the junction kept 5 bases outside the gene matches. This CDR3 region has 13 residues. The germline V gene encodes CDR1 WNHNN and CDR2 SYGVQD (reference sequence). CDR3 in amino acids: CASSFGREETQYF. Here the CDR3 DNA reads TGCGCCAGCAGTTTCGGGCGGGAGGAGACCCAGTACTTC.

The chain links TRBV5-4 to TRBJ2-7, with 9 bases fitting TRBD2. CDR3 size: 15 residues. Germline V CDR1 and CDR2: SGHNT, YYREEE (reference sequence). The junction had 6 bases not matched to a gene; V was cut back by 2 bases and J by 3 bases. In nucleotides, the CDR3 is TGTGCCAGCAGCTTAGCGGGGGGCGGCCTCTACGAGCAGTACTTC. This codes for CASSLAGGGLYEQYF.

The CDR3 region has the DNA TGTGCTAGTGGTTTGGCAAATCGGCTTTCGCGGGACAGGCGACTACCTTTAAGGAACACTGAAGCTTTCTTT. Amino acids: CASGLANRLSRDRRLPLRNTEAFF. This rearrangement joins TRBV12-5 to TRBJ1-1; TRBD1 matches 8 bases. CDR1 and CDR2 (germline): LGHNT, FRNRAP. The J segment lost 1 base and the V segment lost 1 base, leaving 29 bases of the junction unmatched. CDR3 length: 24 residues.

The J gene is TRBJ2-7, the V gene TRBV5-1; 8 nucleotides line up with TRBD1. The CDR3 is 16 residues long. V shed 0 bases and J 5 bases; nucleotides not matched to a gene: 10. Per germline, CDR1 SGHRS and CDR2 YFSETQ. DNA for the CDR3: TGCGCCAGCAGCTTGGCGGGCCAGGGGGCTAGGAACGAGCAGTACTTC. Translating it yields CASSLAGQGARNEQYF.

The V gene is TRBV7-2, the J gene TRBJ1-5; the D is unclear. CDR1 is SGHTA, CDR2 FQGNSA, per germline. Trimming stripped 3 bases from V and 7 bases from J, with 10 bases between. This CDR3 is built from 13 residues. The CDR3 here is CASSFSPGQPQHF. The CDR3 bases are TGTGCCAGCAGCTTCTCCCCGGGGCAGCCCCAGCATTTT.

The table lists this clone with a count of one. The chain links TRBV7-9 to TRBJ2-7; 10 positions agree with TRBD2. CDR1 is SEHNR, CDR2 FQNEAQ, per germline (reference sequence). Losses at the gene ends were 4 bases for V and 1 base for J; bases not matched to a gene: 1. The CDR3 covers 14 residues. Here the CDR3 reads CASSSSGGSYEQYF. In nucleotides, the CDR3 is TGTGCCAGCAGCTCTAGCGGGGGTTCCTACGAGCAGTACTTC.

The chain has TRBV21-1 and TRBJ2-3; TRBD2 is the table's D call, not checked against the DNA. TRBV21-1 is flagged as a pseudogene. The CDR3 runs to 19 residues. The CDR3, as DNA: TGTGCCAGCAGCTGTCGGACTAGCGGGGGGAAGTATAGCACAGATACGCAGTATTTT. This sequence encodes CASSCRTSGGKYSTDTQYF.